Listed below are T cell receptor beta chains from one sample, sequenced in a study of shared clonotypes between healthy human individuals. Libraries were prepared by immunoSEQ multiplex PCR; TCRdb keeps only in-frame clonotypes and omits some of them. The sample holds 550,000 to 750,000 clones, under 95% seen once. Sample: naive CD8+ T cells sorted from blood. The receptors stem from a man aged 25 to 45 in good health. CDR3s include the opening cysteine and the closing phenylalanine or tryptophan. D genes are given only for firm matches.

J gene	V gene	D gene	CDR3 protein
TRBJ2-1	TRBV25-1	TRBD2	CASSEYYDGSGTWNEQFF
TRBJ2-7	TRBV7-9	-	CASSLGNEGPYEQYF
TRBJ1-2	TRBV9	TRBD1	CASSLIRDRDFSNYGYTF
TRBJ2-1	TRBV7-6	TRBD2	CASSFPLAGRDEQFF
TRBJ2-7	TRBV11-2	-	CDPKGTYEQYF
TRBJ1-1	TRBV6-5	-	CASSLGGGYTEAFF
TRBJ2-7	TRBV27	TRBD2	CASRGPLAGNPYEQYF
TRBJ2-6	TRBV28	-	CASSFFWNPGANVLTF
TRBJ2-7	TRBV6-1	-	CASSVRGTSYEQYF
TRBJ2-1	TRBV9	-	CASSGRTGSASSYNEQFF
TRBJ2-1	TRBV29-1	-	CSDFLVGHNEQFF
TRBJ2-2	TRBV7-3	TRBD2	CASSFTSGREPDTGELFF
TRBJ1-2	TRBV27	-	CASSPLEGIYGYTF
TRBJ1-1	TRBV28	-	CASSTGRSTTNTEAFF
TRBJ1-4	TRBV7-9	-	CASSLGRHEKLFF
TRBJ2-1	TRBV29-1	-	CSVFKNSGNEQFF
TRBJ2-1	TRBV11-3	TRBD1	CASSSAGQGESNEQFF
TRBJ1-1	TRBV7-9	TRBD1	CASSSGQGENTEAFF
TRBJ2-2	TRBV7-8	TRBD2	CASSLAASGTDTGELFF
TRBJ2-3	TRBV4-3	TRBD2	CASSQSGPFARGDTQYF
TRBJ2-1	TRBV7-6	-	CASKDRDLFWFF
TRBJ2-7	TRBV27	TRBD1	CASSSGTERRGAYEQYF
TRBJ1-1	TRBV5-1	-	CASSLQGIGLNTEAFF
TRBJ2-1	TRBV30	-	CAWGASFGVEQFF
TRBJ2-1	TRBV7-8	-	CASSLASPAYNEQFF
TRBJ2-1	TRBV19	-	CASSISDGDNEQFF
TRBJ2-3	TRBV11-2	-	CASSKRWASTDTQYF
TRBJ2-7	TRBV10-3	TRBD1	CAISESGQGYEQYF
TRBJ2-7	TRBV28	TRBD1	CASSSDRQGVYSYEQYF
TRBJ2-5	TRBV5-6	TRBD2	CASSFWRISGRAGWETQYF
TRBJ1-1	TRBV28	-	CASRRTSRGRTEAFF
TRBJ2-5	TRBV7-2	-	CASSLGGVGTQYF
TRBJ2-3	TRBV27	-	CASSLLDSTDTQYF
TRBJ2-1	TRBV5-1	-	CASSLASGRRAYNEQFF
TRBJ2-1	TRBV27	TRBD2	CASSFSSGRREQFF
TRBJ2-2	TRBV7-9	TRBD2	CASSPGLASTGELFF
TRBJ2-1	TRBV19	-	CASTSTSGYNEQFF
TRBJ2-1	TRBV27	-	CASCSGPSNEQFF
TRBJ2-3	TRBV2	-	CASRGGLLTDTQYF
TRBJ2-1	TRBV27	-	CASSLYGEQFF
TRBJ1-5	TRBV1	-	CTSSQPDRGWNQPQHF